The clone carrying this T cell receptor beta chain was observed a handful of times. The CDR3 extends over 15 amino acids. Germline V lookup: CDR1 KGHSH, CDR2 LQKENI. J gave up 0 bases and V 5 bases, and 4 bases lay outside the gene matches. This table comes from immunoSEQ multiplex PCR, and its TCRdb copy is limited to in-frame clones, with some not included. The sample lists 100,000 to 150,000 clones; 80% to 85% were seen once. This record comes from a study of blood T cell repertoires in COVID-19. Study context: From the United States, Italy and Spain came samples of acute and convalescent COVID-19. T cells, B-cell-depleted T cells, or PBMCs provided the cDNA or gDNA that served as material.

The material sequenced was peripheral blood. V usage is TRBV18 and J usage is TRBJ2-1; 7 bases are a match to TRBD1. The sequence came from a man between 60 and 75 years old with acute or convalescent COVID-19. The CDR3 loop is CASSETGSSYNEQFF. The DNA for the CDR3 is TGTGCCAGCTCAGAGACAGGGAGCTCCTACAATGAGCAGTTCTTC.